A selection of T cell receptor beta chains follows, all from one sample in a study of CD8 T cells in Susac syndrome. Via MiXCR, TCRdb re-called the immunoSEQ multiplex PCR reads, giving one row per CDR3 protein. This sample has about 69,000 distinct CDR3 sequences, with roughly nine tenths found just once. Sequencing was performed on CD8+ T cells from PBMCs. Source of these receptors: a human donor with multiple sclerosis. CDR3s include the opening cysteine and the closing phenylalanine or tryptophan. D genes are given only for firm matches. Rows may omit the clone size; those that give it use once, few, many or a size class.

clone size: .; J gene: TRBJ2-7; D gene: .; V gene: TRBV4-3; CDR3 protein: CASSQEVQSSYEQYF; CDR3 DNA: TGCGCCAGCAGCCAAGAGGTTCAGAGCTCCTACGAGCAGTACTTC
clone size: .; J gene: TRBJ1-1; D gene: .; V gene: TRBV9; CDR3 protein: CASSPRMTANTEAFF; CDR3 DNA: TGTGCCAGCAGCCCCCGGATGACAGCGAACACTGAAGCTTTCTTT
clone size: once; J gene: TRBJ2-6; D gene: .; V gene: TRBV5-1; CDR3 protein: CASSSGPQGAGANVLTF; CDR3 DNA: TGCGCCAGCAGCTCGGGACCCCAAGGGGCTGGGGCCAACGTCCTGACTTTC
clone size: .; J gene: TRBJ2-2; D gene: .; V gene: TRBV5-1; CDR3 protein: CASSLDESRSTGELFF; CDR3 DNA: TGCGCCAGCAGCTTGGATGAGTCCAGATCCACCGGGGAGCTGTTTTTT
clone size: .; J gene: TRBJ1-5; D gene: .; V gene: TRBV21-1; CDR3 protein: CASSKGWGCGNQPQHF; CDR3 DNA: .
clone size: .; J gene: TRBJ2-5; D gene: TRBD2; V gene: TRBV4-3; CDR3 protein: CASSQDFRSSGNQETQYF; CDR3 DNA: TGCGCCAGCAGCCAAGATTTTCGTAGTAGCGGGAACCAAGAGACCCAGTACTTC
clone size: .; J gene: TRBJ2-7; D gene: TRBD2; V gene: TRBV25-1; CDR3 protein: CAGSREFVNEQYF; CDR3 DNA: TGTGCCGGTTCGCGGGAGTTCGTAAACGAGCAGTACTTC
clone size: .; J gene: TRBJ1-4; D gene: .; V gene: TRBV10-3; CDR3 protein: CAISESGPGDEKLFF; CDR3 DNA: TGTGCCATCAGTGAGTCGGGGCCAGGGGATGAAAAACTGTTTTTT
clone size: .; J gene: TRBJ2-5; D gene: TRBD1; V gene: TRBV20-1; CDR3 protein: CSAGEGTGLRETQYF; CDR3 DNA: TGCAGTGCTGGAGAAGGGACAGGGCTCCGAGAGACCCAGTACTTC
clone size: .; J gene: TRBJ2-1; D gene: TRBD2; V gene: TRBV13; CDR3 protein: CASSPPEREAGFF; CDR3 DNA: TGTGCCAGCAGCCCCCCGGAGCGGGAGGCCGGGTTCTTC
clone size: .; J gene: TRBJ2-7; D gene: TRBD1; V gene: TRBV7-9; CDR3 protein: CASSLAWDRLSEQYF; CDR3 DNA: TGTGCCAGCAGCTTAGCCTGGGACAGGCTCTCCGAGCAGTACTTC
clone size: few; J gene: TRBJ2-7; D gene: .; V gene: TRBV28; CDR3 protein: CASTLVPGMNEQYF; CDR3 DNA: TGTGCCAGCACCTTGGTCCCTGGTATGAACGAGCAGTACTTC
clone size: .; J gene: TRBJ1-1; D gene: .; V gene: TRBV5-4; CDR3 protein: CASSFTKGREENTEAFF; CDR3 DNA: TGTGCCAGCAGCTTCACAAAGGGTAGAGAGGAGAACACTGAAGCTTTCTTT
clone size: .; J gene: TRBJ2-7; D gene: .; V gene: TRBV6-5; CDR3 protein: CASSDRMGSDYEQYF; CDR3 DNA: TGTGCCAGCAGTGACAGGATGGGCAGTGACTACGAGCAGTACTTC
clone size: .; J gene: TRBJ2-1; D gene: .; V gene: TRBV9; CDR3 protein: CASSVLGSGNEQFF; CDR3 DNA: TGTGCCAGCAGCGTCCTGGGGTCGGGGAATGAGCAGTTCTTC
clone size: .; J gene: TRBJ2-5; D gene: .; V gene: TRBV28; CDR3 protein: CASSRIPQETQYF; CDR3 DNA: TGTGCCAGCAGCCGAATCCCACAAGAGACCCAGTACTTC
clone size: .; J gene: TRBJ1-1; D gene: .; V gene: TRBV3-1; CDR3 protein: CASSQDLGTTEAFF; CDR3 DNA: TGTGCCAGCAGCCAAGATTTGGGGACTACTGAAGCTTTCTTT
clone size: .; J gene: TRBJ1-3; D gene: .; V gene: TRBV9; CDR3 protein: CASSAYSGNTIYF; CDR3 DNA: TGTGCCAGCAGCGCCTACTCTGGAAACACCATATATTTT
clone size: .; J gene: TRBJ2-5; D gene: .; V gene: TRBV27; CDR3 protein: CASSTGAGYQETQYF; CDR3 DNA: TGTGCCAGCAGTACTGGGGCGGGGTACCAAGAGACCCAGTACTTC
clone size: once; J gene: TRBJ1-1; D gene: TRBD1; V gene: TRBV5-1; CDR3 protein: CASSSRDRIMNTEAFF; CDR3 DNA: TGCGCCAGCAGCTCCCGGGACAGGATTATGAACACTGAAGCTTTCTTT
clone size: .; J gene: TRBJ1-1; D gene: .; V gene: TRBV4-2; CDR3 protein: CASSQEGGMNTEAFF; CDR3 DNA: TGTGCCAGCAGCCAAGAGGGGGGAATGAACACTGAAGCTTTCTTT
clone size: .; J gene: TRBJ2-7; D gene: .; V gene: TRBV5-1; CDR3 protein: CASSLDHTVDEQYF; CDR3 DNA: TGCGCCAGCAGCTTGGACCACACGGTGGACGAGCAGTACTTC
clone size: once; J gene: TRBJ2-3; D gene: TRBD1; V gene: TRBV12-3/TRBV12-4; CDR3 protein: CASSLGQADTQYF; CDR3 DNA: TGTGCCAGCAGCCTTGGACAGGCAGATACGCAGTATTTT
clone size: .; J gene: TRBJ2-7; D gene: .; V gene: TRBV9; CDR3 protein: CASSVGGTGREQYF; CDR3 DNA: TGTGCCAGCAGCGTAGGTGGGACCGGCCGCGAGCAGTACTTC
clone size: .; J gene: TRBJ2-7; D gene: .; V gene: TRBV6-2/TRBV6-3; CDR3 protein: CASSSVREPYEQYF; CDR3 DNA: TGTGCCAGCAGTTCTGTCAGGGAGCCCTACGAGCAGTACTTC
clone size: .; J gene: TRBJ1-5; D gene: .; V gene: TRBV12-3/TRBV12-4; CDR3 protein: CASSPRGGVIQPQHF; CDR3 DNA: TGTGCCAGCAGTCCCAGGGGTGGGGTAATCCAGCCCCAGCATTTT
clone size: .; J gene: TRBJ2-7; D gene: .; V gene: TRBV18; CDR3 protein: CASSPGTFAYEQYF; CDR3 DNA: TGTGCCAGCTCACCGGGGACATTTGCCTACGAGCAGTACTTC
clone size: .; J gene: TRBJ2-1; D gene: TRBD2; V gene: TRBV20-1; CDR3 protein: CSARDLLAGNEQFF; CDR3 DNA: TGCAGTGCTAGAGATCTCCTAGCGGGGAATGAGCAGTTCTTC
clone size: .; J gene: TRBJ2-2; D gene: .; V gene: TRBV24-1; CDR3 protein: CATSDDTNTGELFF; CDR3 DNA: TGTGCCACCAGTGATGATACGAACACCGGGGAGCTGTTTTTT
clone size: .; J gene: TRBJ2-7; D gene: TRBD2; V gene: TRBV6-2/TRBV6-3; CDR3 protein: CASSQDRLAEYEQYF; CDR3 DNA: TGTGCCAGCAGTCAAGATAGACTAGCGGAATACGAGCAGTACTTC
clone size: .; J gene: TRBJ1-5; D gene: .; V gene: TRBV24-1; CDR3 protein: CATSDPGTPDQPQHF; CDR3 DNA: TGTGCCACCAGTGATCCCGGGACACCAGATCAGCCCCAGCATTTT
clone size: .; J gene: TRBJ1-5; D gene: TRBD1; V gene: TRBV9; CDR3 protein: CASSPGGQGGNQPQHF; CDR3 DNA: TGTGCCAGCAGCCCCGGGGGACAGGGAGGAAATCAGCCCCAGCATTTT
clone size: .; J gene: TRBJ2-5; D gene: .; V gene: TRBV10-1; CDR3 protein: CASQASLQETQYF; CDR3 DNA: TGCGCCTCCCAAGCCAGTCTCCAAGAGACCCAGTACTTC
clone size: .; J gene: TRBJ1-2; D gene: .; V gene: TRBV6-5; CDR3 protein: CASSYSTPLDYGYTF; CDR3 DNA: TGTGCCAGCAGTTACTCGACTCCCCTGGACTATGGCTACACCTTC
clone size: .; J gene: TRBJ2-1; D gene: .; V gene: TRBV5-5; CDR3 protein: CASSLTDEQFF; CDR3 DNA: TGTGCCAGCAGCTTGACGGATGAGCAGTTCTTC
clone size: .; J gene: TRBJ2-1; D gene: .; V gene: TRBV27; CDR3 protein: CASSQVTRPYNEQFF; CDR3 DNA: TGTGCCAGCAGCCAGGTAACTAGACCCTACAATGAGCAGTTCTTC